The rows below give T cell receptor beta chains drawn from one sample of a study of blood T cell repertoires in COVID-19. TCRdb's table, derived via immunoSEQ multiplex PCR, lists solely in-frame clones and lacks some. The sample carries roughly 60,000 clones, roughly 79% recorded once. Sequences were obtained from peripheral blood. The receptors were gathered from a human donor in a cohort sampled during active COVID-19. Both conserved end residues are part of each CDR3. D genes are given only for firm matches. For some rows the clone size is stated as once, few or many, or as a class when expanded; others skip it.

j_gene: TRBJ1-1
d_gene: NA
abundance: once
v_gene: TRBV19
CDR3aa: CASTSGKASEAFF
CDR3nt: TGTGCCAGTACCTCAGGGAAGGCTTCTGAAGCTTTCTTT

j_gene: TRBJ2-1
d_gene: NA
abundance: NA
v_gene: TRBV10-3
CDR3aa: CAISVWSYNEQFF
CDR3nt: TGTGCCATCAGTGTATGGAGCTACAATGAGCAGTTCTTC

j_gene: TRBJ2-5
d_gene: TRBD1
abundance: NA
v_gene: TRBV12-3/TRBV12-4
CDR3aa: CASGYRGETQYF
CDR3nt: TGTGCCAGCGGCTACAGGGGAGAGACCCAGTACTTC

j_gene: TRBJ1-4
d_gene: NA
abundance: NA
v_gene: TRBV19
CDR3aa: CASSTGLANEKLFF
CDR3nt: TGTGCCAGTAGTACCGGACTCGCTAATGAAAAACTGTTTTTT

j_gene: TRBJ1-2
d_gene: TRBD1
abundance: few
v_gene: TRBV2
CDR3aa: CASRGQGSGYTF
CDR3nt: TGTGCCAGCCGTGGACAGGGGAGTGGCTACACCTTC

j_gene: TRBJ2-1
d_gene: TRBD2
abundance: NA
v_gene: TRBV18
CDR3aa: CASSPPWGTSVELAGNEQFF
CDR3nt: TGTGCCAGCTCACCACCTTGGGGGACTAGCGTGGAATTGGCGGGGAATGAGCAGTTCTTC

j_gene: TRBJ2-5
d_gene: NA
abundance: NA
v_gene: TRBV28
CDR3aa: CATSTTKETQYF
CDR3nt: TGTGCCACTTCGACTACAAAAGAGACCCAGTACTTC

j_gene: TRBJ1-3
d_gene: NA
abundance: once
v_gene: TRBV9
CDR3aa: CASSASFGSSGNTIYF
CDR3nt: TGTGCCAGCAGCGCGAGCTTCGGTAGCTCTGGAAACACCATATATTTT

j_gene: TRBJ2-3
d_gene: TRBD1
abundance: NA
v_gene: TRBV28
CDR3aa: CASSPGDRGLGDTQYF
CDR3nt: TGTGCCAGCAGTCCTGGGGACAGGGGGCTAGGAGATACGCAGTATTTT

j_gene: TRBJ1-2
d_gene: NA
abundance: NA
v_gene: TRBV30
CDR3aa: CAWARQETYYGYTF
CDR3nt: TGTGCCTGGGCCCGACAGGAAACTTACTATGGCTACACCTTC

j_gene: TRBJ2-2
d_gene: TRBD1
abundance: NA
v_gene: TRBV7-2
CDR3aa: CASSPRQGSGELFF
CDR3nt: TGTGCCAGCAGCCCGAGACAGGGGTCCGGGGAGCTGTTTTTT

j_gene: TRBJ2-7
d_gene: TRBD2
abundance: NA
v_gene: TRBV27
CDR3aa: CASSFQGLAGEGNEQYF
CDR3nt: TGTGCCAGCAGTTTTCAGGGACTAGCGGGAGAAGGGAACGAGCAGTACTTC

j_gene: TRBJ1-3
d_gene: TRBD1
abundance: once
v_gene: TRBV30
CDR3aa: CAWRYYRGRNTIYF
CDR3nt: TGTGCCTGGAGGTATTACAGGGGACGAAACACCATATATTTT

j_gene: TRBJ2-1
d_gene: TRBD2
abundance: NA
v_gene: TRBV10-3
CDR3aa: CAIRDSGGGNEQFF
CDR3nt: TGTGCCATCAGGGATAGCGGGGGTGGGAATGAGCAGTTCTTC

j_gene: TRBJ1-3
d_gene: NA
abundance: NA
v_gene: TRBV7-9
CDR3aa: CASSLGSSGNTIYF
CDR3nt: TGTGCCAGCAGCTTGGGCAGCTCTGGAAACACCATATATTTT

j_gene: TRBJ1-6
d_gene: NA
abundance: NA
v_gene: TRBV7-6
CDR3aa: CASSTRQNNSPLHF
CDR3nt: TGTGCCAGCAGCACCCGACAGAATAATTCACCCCTCCACTTT

j_gene: TRBJ2-1
d_gene: NA
abundance: NA
v_gene: TRBV6-4
CDR3aa: CASSTGYNEQFF
CDR3nt: TGTGCCAGCAGCACAGGGTACAATGAGCAGTTCTTC

j_gene: TRBJ1-2
d_gene: NA
abundance: NA
v_gene: TRBV4-1
CDR3aa: CASSQVLRTVRNYGYTF
CDR3nt: TGCGCCAGCAGCCAAGTTTTGAGAACAGTTCGAAACTATGGCTACACCTTC

j_gene: TRBJ1-4
d_gene: TRBD1
abundance: few
v_gene: TRBV6-5
CDR3aa: CASSLDRGTEKLFF
CDR3nt: TGTGCCAGCAGTCTGGACAGGGGGACTGAAAAACTGTTTTTT

j_gene: TRBJ1-2
d_gene: TRBD1
abundance: NA
v_gene: TRBV9
CDR3aa: CASSVEGARNGYTF
CDR3nt: TGTGCCAGCAGCGTAGAGGGGGCGCGCAATGGCTACACCTTC

j_gene: TRBJ1-1
d_gene: NA
abundance: NA
v_gene: TRBV4-1
CDR3aa: CASSQSPGGAGAFF
CDR3nt: TGCGCCAGCAGCCAATCCCCGGGGGGGGCGGGGGCTTTCTTT

j_gene: TRBJ2-5
d_gene: TRBD2
abundance: once
v_gene: TRBV6-5
CDR3aa: CASSYRSSGKETQYF
CDR3nt: TGTGCCAGCAGTTATCGGTCTAGCGGGAAAGAGACCCAGTACTTC

j_gene: TRBJ1-4
d_gene: NA
abundance: NA
v_gene: TRBV5-4
CDR3aa: CASSLAASAGNEKLFF
CDR3nt: TGTGCCAGCAGCTTGGCGGCTTCGGCAGGGAATGAAAAACTGTTTTTT

j_gene: TRBJ2-7
d_gene: TRBD1
abundance: NA
v_gene: TRBV10-3
CDR3aa: CATGQGAGEQYF
CDR3nt: TGTGCCACCGGACAGGGGGCAGGCGAGCAGTACTTC

j_gene: TRBJ2-1
d_gene: NA
abundance: NA
v_gene: TRBV6-1
CDR3aa: CASSEDRIRGFTYNEQFF
CDR3nt: TGTGCCAGCAGTGAAGACAGGATTAGGGGGTTTACCTACAATGAGCAGTTCTTC

j_gene: TRBJ1-4
d_gene: TRBD1
abundance: NA
v_gene: TRBV7-2
CDR3aa: CASSRAGTGGEKLFF
CDR3nt: TGTGCCAGCAGCCGCGCCGGGACAGGCGGTGAAAAACTGTTTTTT

j_gene: TRBJ2-6
d_gene: NA
abundance: NA
v_gene: TRBV6-6
CDR3aa: CATLGLRSSGANVLTF
CDR3nt: TGTGCCACCCTGGGCCTGAGAAGCTCTGGGGCCAACGTCCTGACTTTC

j_gene: TRBJ1-1
d_gene: TRBD1
abundance: NA
v_gene: TRBV29-1
CDR3aa: CSSDRGSRTEAFF
CDR3nt: TGCAGCAGTGACAGGGGTAGCAGGACTGAAGCTTTCTTT

j_gene: TRBJ2-5
d_gene: NA
abundance: NA
v_gene: TRBV15
CDR3aa: CATSRDGRGAKETQYF
CDR3nt: TGTGCCACCAGCAGAGATGGTCGGGGGGCGAAGGAGACCCAGTACTTC

j_gene: TRBJ2-1
d_gene: TRBD1
abundance: NA
v_gene: TRBV5-1
CDR3aa: CASSPSSTGAWGEQFF
CDR3nt: TGCGCCAGCAGCCCCTCCTCGACAGGGGCATGGGGTGAGCAGTTCTTC

j_gene: TRBJ2-3
d_gene: TRBD1
abundance: NA
v_gene: TRBV2
CDR3aa: CASSEPTGQGATDTQYF
CDR3nt: TGTGCCAGCAGTGAACCGACAGGACAGGGGGCCACAGATACGCAGTATTTT

j_gene: TRBJ2-2
d_gene: TRBD1
abundance: once
v_gene: TRBV3-1/TRBV3-2
CDR3aa: CASSPRQGAGELFF
CDR3nt: TGTGCCAGCAGCCCGAGACAGGGGGCCGGGGAGCTGTTTTTT

j_gene: TRBJ1-1
d_gene: TRBD1
abundance: once
v_gene: TRBV10-3
CDR3aa: CAISETGDNTEAFF
CDR3nt: TGTGCCATCAGTGAGACAGGGGATAACACTGAAGCTTTCTTT

j_gene: TRBJ2-3
d_gene: NA
abundance: few
v_gene: TRBV2
CDR3aa: CASSGEGRTDTQYF
CDR3nt: TGTGCCAGCAGTGGTGAGGGGAGGACAGATACGCAGTATTTT

j_gene: TRBJ2-2
d_gene: NA
abundance: NA
v_gene: TRBV5-1
CDR3aa: CASCPRADYTGELFF
CDR3nt: TGCGCCAGCTGCCCCCGAGCGGACTACACCGGGGAGCTGTTTTTT

j_gene: TRBJ2-7
d_gene: NA
abundance: few
v_gene: TRBV28
CDR3aa: CASTLTGSDHEQYF
CDR3nt: TGTGCCAGCACCTTAACAGGAAGCGACCACGAGCAGTACTTC

j_gene: TRBJ2-3
d_gene: NA
abundance: NA
v_gene: TRBV5-1
CDR3aa: CASSLGSQGGADTQYF
CDR3nt: TGCGCCAGCAGCTTGGGATCCCAGGGCGGGGCAGATACGCAGTATTTT

j_gene: TRBJ2-2
d_gene: TRBD1
abundance: NA
v_gene: TRBV5-4
CDR3aa: CASSLGGQGRTGELFF
CDR3nt: TGTGCCAGCAGCTTGGGGGGACAGGGGCGCACCGGGGAGCTGTTTTTT

j_gene: TRBJ2-3
d_gene: TRBD1
abundance: NA
v_gene: TRBV24-1
CDR3aa: CATSKAPGQSTDTQYF
CDR3nt: TGTGCCACCAGTAAGGCCCCGGGACAGTCCACAGATACGCAGTATTTT

j_gene: TRBJ2-1
d_gene: NA
abundance: NA
v_gene: TRBV4-2
CDR3aa: CASSQKEGKGSEQFF
CDR3nt: TGTGCCAGCAGCCAAAAGGAGGGGAAGGGGAGTGAGCAGTTCTTC

j_gene: TRBJ2-1
d_gene: TRBD2
abundance: NA
v_gene: TRBV29-1
CDR3aa: CSVAVSGGRYNEQFF
CDR3nt: TGCAGCGTTGCTGTATCGGGAGGGCGGTACAATGAGCAGTTCTTC

j_gene: TRBJ1-1
d_gene: NA
abundance: NA
v_gene: TRBV7-6
CDR3aa: CASGQRERAEAFF
CDR3nt: TGTGCCAGCGGGCAGCGTGAGAGGGCTGAAGCTTTCTTT

j_gene: TRBJ2-1
d_gene: TRBD1
abundance: few
v_gene: TRBV5-6
CDR3aa: CASSLGDRAYNEQFF
CDR3nt: TGTGCCAGCAGCTTGGGAGACAGGGCCTACAATGAGCAGTTCTTC

j_gene: TRBJ2-7
d_gene: NA
abundance: NA
v_gene: TRBV5-1
CDR3aa: CASSPGHYEQYF
CDR3nt: TGCGCCAGCAGCCCCGGACACTACGAGCAGTACTTC

j_gene: TRBJ1-3
d_gene: NA
abundance: NA
v_gene: TRBV29-1
CDR3aa: CSVAGGRNTIYF
CDR3nt: TGCAGCGTTGCCGGGGGAAGAAACACCATATATTTT

j_gene: TRBJ2-1
d_gene: NA
abundance: NA
v_gene: TRBV27
CDR3aa: CASSLSGLYNEQFF
CDR3nt: TGTGCCAGCAGTTTATCAGGACTATACAATGAGCAGTTCTTC

j_gene: TRBJ2-5
d_gene: TRBD2
abundance: NA
v_gene: TRBV7-2
CDR3aa: CASSLGASGGAETQYF
CDR3nt: TGTGCCAGCAGCTTAGGAGCTAGCGGGGGGGCGGAGACCCAGTACTTC

j_gene: TRBJ2-2
d_gene: NA
abundance: NA
v_gene: TRBV7-7
CDR3aa: CASVFGPGGELFF
CDR3nt: TGTGCTAGCGTCTTTGGTCCCGGCGGGGAGCTGTTTTTT

j_gene: TRBJ2-3
d_gene: NA
abundance: NA
v_gene: TRBV7-2
CDR3aa: CASSPGAIPFTDTQYF
CDR3nt: TGTGCCAGCAGCCCAGGGGCCATCCCTTTCACAGATACGCAGTATTTT

j_gene: TRBJ2-1
d_gene: TRBD2
abundance: NA
v_gene: TRBV10-2
CDR3aa: CASSRPGLANNEQFF
CDR3nt: TGCGCCAGCAGTCGACCTGGACTAGCGAACAATGAGCAGTTCTTC

j_gene: TRBJ2-5
d_gene: NA
abundance: NA
v_gene: TRBV7-7
CDR3aa: CASSLDRSSLETQYF
CDR3nt: TGTGCTAGCAGCTTAGACAGGAGCTCCCTCGAGACCCAGTACTTC

j_gene: TRBJ2-7
d_gene: NA
abundance: NA
v_gene: TRBV5-6
CDR3aa: CASSPRDSTYEQYF
CDR3nt: TGTGCCAGCAGCCCCCGGGATTCAACCTACGAGCAGTACTTC

j_gene: TRBJ1-4
d_gene: TRBD1
abundance: NA
v_gene: TRBV6-6
CDR3aa: CASIRDRGVATNEKLFF
CDR3nt: TGTGCCAGCATTCGGGACAGGGGGGTAGCAACTAATGAAAAACTGTTTTTT

j_gene: TRBJ2-4
d_gene: NA
abundance: NA
v_gene: TRBV7-9
CDR3aa: CASSSTSGRAKNIQYF
CDR3nt: TGTGCCAGCAGCTCAACCTCCGGGAGAGCCAAAAACATTCAGTACTTC